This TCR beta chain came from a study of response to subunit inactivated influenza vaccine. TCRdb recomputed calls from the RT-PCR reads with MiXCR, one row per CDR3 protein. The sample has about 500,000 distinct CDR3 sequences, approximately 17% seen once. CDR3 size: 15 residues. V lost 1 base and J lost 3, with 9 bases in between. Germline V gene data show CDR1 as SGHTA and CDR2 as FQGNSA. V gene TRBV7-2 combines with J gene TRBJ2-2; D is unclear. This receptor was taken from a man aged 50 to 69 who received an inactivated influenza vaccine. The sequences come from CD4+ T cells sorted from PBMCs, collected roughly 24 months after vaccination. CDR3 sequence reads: CASSLVSVYTGELFF. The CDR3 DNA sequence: TGTGCCAGCAGCTTAGTGTCAGTCTACACCGGGGAGCTGTTTTTT.